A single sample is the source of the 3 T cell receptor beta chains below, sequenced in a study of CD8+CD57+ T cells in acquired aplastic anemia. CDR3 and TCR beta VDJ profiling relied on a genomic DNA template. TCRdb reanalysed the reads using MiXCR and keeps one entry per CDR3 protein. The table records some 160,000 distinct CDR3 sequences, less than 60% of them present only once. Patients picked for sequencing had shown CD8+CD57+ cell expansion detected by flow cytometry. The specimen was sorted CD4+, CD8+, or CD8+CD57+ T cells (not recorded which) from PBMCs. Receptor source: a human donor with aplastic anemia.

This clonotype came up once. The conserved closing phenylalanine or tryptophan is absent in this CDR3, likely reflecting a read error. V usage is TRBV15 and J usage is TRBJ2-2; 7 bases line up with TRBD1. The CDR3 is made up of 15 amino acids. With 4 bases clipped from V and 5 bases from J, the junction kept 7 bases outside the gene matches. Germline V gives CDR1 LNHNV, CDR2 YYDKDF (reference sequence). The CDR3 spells CATSTDRVGTGELFL. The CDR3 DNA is TGTGCCACCAGCACCGACAGGGTTGGAACCGGGGAGCTGTTTCTT.

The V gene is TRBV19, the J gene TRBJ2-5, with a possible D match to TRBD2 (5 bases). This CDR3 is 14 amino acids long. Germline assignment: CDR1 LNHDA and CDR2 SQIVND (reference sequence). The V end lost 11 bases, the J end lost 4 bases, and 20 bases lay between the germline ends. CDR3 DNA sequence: TGTGCCTGGAAAAACGTCGGGGTAACAGAGACCCAGTACTTC. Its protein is CAWKNVGVTETQYF.

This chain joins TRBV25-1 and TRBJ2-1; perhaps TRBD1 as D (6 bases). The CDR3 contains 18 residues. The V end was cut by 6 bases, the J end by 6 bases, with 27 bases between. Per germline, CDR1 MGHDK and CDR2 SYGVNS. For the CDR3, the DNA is TGTGCCAGCAGACTAACCCAAACAGGGCTATCCCTCGCCAATGAGCAGTTCTTC. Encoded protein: CASRLTQTGLSLANEQFF.